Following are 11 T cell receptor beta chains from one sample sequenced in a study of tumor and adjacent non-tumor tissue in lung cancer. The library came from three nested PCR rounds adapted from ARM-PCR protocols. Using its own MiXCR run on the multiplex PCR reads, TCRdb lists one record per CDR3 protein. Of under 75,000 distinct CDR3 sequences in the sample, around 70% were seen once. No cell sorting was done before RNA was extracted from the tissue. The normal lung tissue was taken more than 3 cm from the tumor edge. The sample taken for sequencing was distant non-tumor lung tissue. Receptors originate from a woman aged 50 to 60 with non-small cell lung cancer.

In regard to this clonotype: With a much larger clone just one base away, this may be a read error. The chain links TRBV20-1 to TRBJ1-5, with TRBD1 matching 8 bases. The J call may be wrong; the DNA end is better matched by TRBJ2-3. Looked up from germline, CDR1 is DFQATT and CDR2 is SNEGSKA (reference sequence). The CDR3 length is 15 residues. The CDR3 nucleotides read TGCAGTGCTCTAAAAGGACAGGGATTGGTGCAGCCCCAGTATTTT. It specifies CSALKGQGLVQPQYF.

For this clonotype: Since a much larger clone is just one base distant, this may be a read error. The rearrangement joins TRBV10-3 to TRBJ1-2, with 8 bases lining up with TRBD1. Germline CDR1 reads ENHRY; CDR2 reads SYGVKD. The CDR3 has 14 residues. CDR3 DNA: TGTGCCTTCAGTGAGTCGACAGGGGTGGATGGCTACACCTTC. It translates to CAFSESTGVDGYTF.

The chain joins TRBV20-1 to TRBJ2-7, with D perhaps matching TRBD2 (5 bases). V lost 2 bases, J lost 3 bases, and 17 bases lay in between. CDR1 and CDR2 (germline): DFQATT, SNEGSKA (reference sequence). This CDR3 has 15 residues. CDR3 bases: TGCAGTGCTAGATTGGTGACTAACTGGAGCTACGAGCAGTACTTC. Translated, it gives CSARLVTNWSYEQYF.

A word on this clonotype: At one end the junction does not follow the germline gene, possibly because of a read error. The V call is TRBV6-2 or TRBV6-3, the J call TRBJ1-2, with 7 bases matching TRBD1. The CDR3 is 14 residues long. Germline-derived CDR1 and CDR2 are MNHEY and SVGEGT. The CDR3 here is CASSCGQEQDGYTF. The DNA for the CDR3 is TGTGCAAGCAGCTGCGGACAGGAGCAGGATGGCTACACCTTC.

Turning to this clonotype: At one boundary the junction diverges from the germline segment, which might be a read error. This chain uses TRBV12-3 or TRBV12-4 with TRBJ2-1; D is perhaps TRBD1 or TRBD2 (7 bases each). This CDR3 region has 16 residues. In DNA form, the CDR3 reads TGTGCCAGCAGCGGTGGACTAGGGGGCCCCTACAATAAGCAGTTCTTC. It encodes CASSGGLGGPYNKQFF.

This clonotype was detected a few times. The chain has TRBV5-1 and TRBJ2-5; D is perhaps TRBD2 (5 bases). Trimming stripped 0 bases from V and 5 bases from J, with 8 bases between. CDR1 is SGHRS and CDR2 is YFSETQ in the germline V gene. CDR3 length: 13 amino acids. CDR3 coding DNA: TGCGCCAGCAGCTTGGCGGGATGGGAGACCCAGTACTTC. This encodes CASSLAGWETQYF.

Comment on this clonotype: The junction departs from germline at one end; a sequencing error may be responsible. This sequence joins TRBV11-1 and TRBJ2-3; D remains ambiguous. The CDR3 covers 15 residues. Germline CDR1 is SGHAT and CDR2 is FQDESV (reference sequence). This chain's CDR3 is CACSFSVGSTDTRYF. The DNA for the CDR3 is TGTGCCTGCAGCTTCTCTGTTGGGTCCACAGATACGCGGTATTTT.

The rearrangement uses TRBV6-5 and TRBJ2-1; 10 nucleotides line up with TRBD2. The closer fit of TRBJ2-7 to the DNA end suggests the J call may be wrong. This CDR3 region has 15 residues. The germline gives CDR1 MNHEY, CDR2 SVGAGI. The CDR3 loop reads CASRTSGRAYNEQYF. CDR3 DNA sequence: TGTGCCAGCAGGACAAGCGGGAGGGCCTACAATGAGCAGTACTTC.

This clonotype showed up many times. The CDR3 DNA reads TGTGCCAGCAGCTCGGGCTCGAACACTGAAGCTTTCTTT. Translation gives CASSSGSNTEAFF. The J gene is TRBJ1-1, the V gene TRBV5-4; unclear D gene. From germline, CDR1 is SGHNT and CDR2 YYREEE (reference sequence). The ends were cut back, 3 bases at V and 1 base at J, with 7 bases in the middle. CDR3 length: 13 residues.

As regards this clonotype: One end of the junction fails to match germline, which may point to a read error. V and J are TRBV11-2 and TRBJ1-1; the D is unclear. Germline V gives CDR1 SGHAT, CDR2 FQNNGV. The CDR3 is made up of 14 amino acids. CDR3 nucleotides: TGTGCGAGCAGCCCCAGCCAGGCGAACACTGAAGCTTCCTTT. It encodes CASSPSQANTEASF. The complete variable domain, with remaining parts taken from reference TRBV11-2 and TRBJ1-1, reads EAGVAQSPRYKIIEKRQSVAFWCNPISGHATLYWYQQILGQGPKLLIQFQNNGVVDDSQLPKDRFSAERLKGVDSTLKIQPAKLEDSAVYLCASSPSQANTEASFGQGTRLTVV.

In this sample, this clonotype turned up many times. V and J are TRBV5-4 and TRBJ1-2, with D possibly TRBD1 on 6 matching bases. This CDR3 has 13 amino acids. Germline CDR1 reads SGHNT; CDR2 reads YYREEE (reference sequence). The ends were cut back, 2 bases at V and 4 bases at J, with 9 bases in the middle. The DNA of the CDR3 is TGTGCCAGCAGCTTTGACAGGACCTATGGCTACACCTTC. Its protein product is CASSFDRTYGYTF. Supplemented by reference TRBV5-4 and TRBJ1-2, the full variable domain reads ETGVTQSPTHLIKTRGQQVTLRCSSQSGHNTVSWYQQALGQGPQFIFQYYREEENGRGNFPPRFSGLQFPNYSSELNVNALELDDSALYLCASSFDRTYGYTFGSGTRLTVV.